This is a list of T cell receptor beta chains from one sample in a study of blood T cell repertoires in COVID-19. The table came from immunoSEQ multiplex PCR; TCRdb's copy has only in-frame clones and leaves some out. The table records some 130,000 clones, approximately 86% of them present only once. Sequenced input: peripheral blood. The receptors here all came from a woman between 65 and 79 years old with COVID-19, enrolled during active disease. CDR3s leave out the opening cysteine and the closing phenylalanine or tryptophan. The order of the fields is J gene, V gene, CDR3 protein.

j_gene: TRBJ1-4
v_gene: TRBV18
CDR3aa: ASSLRGQDNEKLF

j_gene: TRBJ2-3
v_gene: TRBV5-5
CDR3aa: ASSWGQGSADTQY

j_gene: TRBJ1-1
v_gene: TRBV9
CDR3aa: ASSVAVDTEAF

j_gene: TRBJ1-2
v_gene: TRBV5-6
CDR3aa: ASSSRTGRHT

j_gene: TRBJ1-2
v_gene: TRBV6-6
CDR3aa: ASSYATGRTNYGYT

j_gene: TRBJ1-2
v_gene: TRBV2
CDR3aa: ASSPDRVDYGYT

j_gene: TRBJ1-6
v_gene: TRBV5-1
CDR3aa: ASSFSADSLLLH

j_gene: TRBJ1-2
v_gene: TRBV28
CDR3aa: ASSLRGHGYT

j_gene: TRBJ2-3
v_gene: TRBV11-2
CDR3aa: ASSPGQGFTDTQY

j_gene: TRBJ2-5
v_gene: TRBV5-1
CDR3aa: ASSYAGLKETQY

j_gene: TRBJ1-4
v_gene: TRBV2
CDR3aa: ASSADRVGEKLF

j_gene: TRBJ1-2
v_gene: TRBV12-3/TRBV12-4
CDR3aa: ASSSGTVHGYT

j_gene: TRBJ2-2
v_gene: TRBV11-3
CDR3aa: ASSPTSTGELF

j_gene: TRBJ1-2
v_gene: TRBV5-6
CDR3aa: ASSLGPQGAHGYT

j_gene: TRBJ1-4
v_gene: TRBV28
CDR3aa: ASTDRGRPANEKLF

j_gene: TRBJ2-1
v_gene: TRBV6-5
CDR3aa: ASSRDRGREDEQF

j_gene: TRBJ1-5
v_gene: TRBV19
CDR3aa: ATRDNDQPQH

j_gene: TRBJ2-3
v_gene: TRBV3-1/TRBV3-2
CDR3aa: ASRGTGYDTQY

j_gene: TRBJ2-2
v_gene: TRBV7-9
CDR3aa: ASSLGSGGGRHGELF

j_gene: TRBJ1-2
v_gene: TRBV18
CDR3aa: ASSWTGGPGYT

j_gene: TRBJ2-7
v_gene: TRBV30
CDR3aa: AWRKSGTSGYEQY

j_gene: TRBJ1-3
v_gene: TRBV5-1
CDR3aa: ASSRDRDNTIY

j_gene: TRBJ1-1
v_gene: TRBV7-6
CDR3aa: ASSLEVGREAF

j_gene: TRBJ1-4
v_gene: TRBV28
CDR3aa: ASSSQGVYEKLF

j_gene: TRBJ2-7
v_gene: TRBV5-5
CDR3aa: ASSPVTGGKQY

j_gene: TRBJ2-7
v_gene: TRBV7-9
CDR3aa: ASTPPGGVAYEQY

j_gene: TRBJ1-4
v_gene: TRBV5-1
CDR3aa: ASKQGSEKLF

j_gene: TRBJ2-1
v_gene: TRBV27
CDR3aa: ASSLGRLAGRSSYNEQF

j_gene: TRBJ2-7
v_gene: TRBV12-3/TRBV12-4
CDR3aa: ASSTTGAYEQY

j_gene: TRBJ2-6
v_gene: TRBV30
CDR3aa: AWSVGGAGANVLT

j_gene: TRBJ2-1
v_gene: TRBV11-2
CDR3aa: ASSLFERDEQF

j_gene: TRBJ1-1
v_gene: TRBV28
CDR3aa: ASSLGGTLNTEAF

j_gene: TRBJ1-2
v_gene: TRBV30
CDR3aa: AWDPGPTSGGHT

j_gene: TRBJ1-1
v_gene: TRBV9
CDR3aa: ASSVSPDTEAF

j_gene: TRBJ2-7
v_gene: TRBV6-2/TRBV6-3
CDR3aa: ASSTHYLGLDSYEQY

j_gene: TRBJ2-3
v_gene: TRBV7-2
CDR3aa: ASSFGSGGAADTQY

j_gene: TRBJ1-2
v_gene: TRBV29-1
CDR3aa: SVAGTASDNYGYT

j_gene: TRBJ2-5
v_gene: TRBV30
CDR3aa: AWSSGETQY

j_gene: TRBJ1-2
v_gene: TRBV6-6
CDR3aa: ASSYGSHGYT

j_gene: TRBJ1-1
v_gene: TRBV5-1
CDR3aa: ASSLLPQTGMNTEAF

j_gene: TRBJ1-2
v_gene: TRBV28
CDR3aa: ASSPTGTYGYT

j_gene: TRBJ1-1
v_gene: TRBV6-6
CDR3aa: ASRTGVTEAF

j_gene: TRBJ2-7
v_gene: TRBV19
CDR3aa: ASSIRTGGRANSYEQY

j_gene: TRBJ2-1
v_gene: TRBV19
CDR3aa: ASRPPRRGPYNEQF

j_gene: TRBJ1-1
v_gene: TRBV7-9
CDR3aa: ASSLSRLAEAF

j_gene: TRBJ2-3
v_gene: TRBV6-1
CDR3aa: ASSEAADRTDTQY

j_gene: TRBJ2-1
v_gene: TRBV19
CDR3aa: ASIRRTGTGNEQF

j_gene: TRBJ1-5
v_gene: TRBV3-1/TRBV3-2
CDR3aa: ASSPSGTGGIQPQH

j_gene: TRBJ1-5
v_gene: TRBV6-5
CDR3aa: ASSRGLRSNQPQH

j_gene: TRBJ2-5
v_gene: TRBV3-1/TRBV3-2
CDR3aa: ASSHLGGGAPETQY

j_gene: TRBJ1-2
v_gene: TRBV30
CDR3aa: AWSAVNSYYGYT

j_gene: TRBJ2-3
v_gene: TRBV5-8
CDR3aa: ASSWRGQGTDTQY

j_gene: TRBJ1-2
v_gene: TRBV6-6
CDR3aa: ASSFTEDRVNGYT